A selection of T cell receptor beta chains follows, all from one sample in a study of early T cells in non-severe SARS-CoV-2 infection. A single record per CDR3 protein comes from TCRdb applying MiXCR to the 5' RACE reads. Of roughly 52,000 distinct CDR3 sequences in the sample, over 7% were seen once. The sequenced sample consisted of whole blood. The origin of the receptors is an adult who was a healthcare worker with PCR-confirmed SARS-CoV-2 infection or an uninfected control (not recorded which). CDR3s include the opening cysteine and the closing phenylalanine or tryptophan. The order of the fields is D gene, V gene, J gene, CDR3 protein. The D gene is left open where the match is weak.

>-|TRBV5-5|TRBJ2-5
CASSFGAFGSETQYF
>-|TRBV19|TRBJ1-4
CASSKDSSNEKLFF
>TRBD2|TRBV10-3|TRBJ2-7
CATSAGETEEQYF
>-|TRBV27|TRBJ2-7
CASSPPSYEQYF
>-|TRBV7-2|TRBJ2-1
CASNLILNEQFF
>-|TRBV11-2|TRBJ1-4
CASSRGVNEKLFF
>TRBD1|TRBV7-2|TRBJ1-1
CASSLDRTGVTEAFF
>-|TRBV21-1|TRBJ2-3
CASSKPRLTSTDTQYF
>TRBD1|TRBV9|TRBJ2-5
CASSTNGTAQETQYF
>TRBD1|TRBV29-1|TRBJ2-3
CSVEQGAGDTQYF
>-|TRBV24-1|TRBJ1-5
CATSDPNQPQHF
>TRBD1|TRBV7-9|TRBJ1-4
CASSLPTGQGKLFF
>TRBD2|TRBV27|TRBJ2-3
CASSFSGTEYF
>-|TRBV18|TRBJ2-1
CASSPSGFYNEQFF
>-|TRBV3-1|TRBJ1-1
CASSRTQTDTEAFF
>-|TRBV5-1|TRBJ2-7
CASSSTGPHYEQYF
>-|TRBV21-1|TRBJ1-6
CASSKERTGALYNSPLHF
>TRBD1|TRBV7-2|TRBJ2-3
CASRIGTGTDTQYF
>TRBD1|TRBV19|TRBJ1-6
CASSLGDSNSPLHF
>-|TRBV7-6|TRBJ2-1
CASSLGTGPRNEQFF
>-|TRBV5-6|TRBJ2-3
CASSLVPSPTDTQYF
>TRBD2|TRBV4-2|TRBJ2-3
CASTRLAGQSDTQYF
>-|TRBV12-5|TRBJ2-2
CASESDTNTGELFF
>-|TRBV14|TRBJ2-1
CASSPQTSTGEQFF
>-|TRBV12-3/TRBV12-4|TRBJ1-1
CASTLPRNTEAFF
>TRBD1|TRBV7-9|TRBJ1-1
CASSLAGGYTEAFF
>-|TRBV5-1|TRBJ2-2
CASSQSGGILTGELFF
>TRBD1|TRBV6-1|TRBJ2-1
CASSDATGTGGNNEQFF
>-|TRBV6-1|TRBJ2-3
CASSEAGVSADTQYF
>-|TRBV12-3/TRBV12-4|TRBJ2-5
CASSLEGRGVETQYF
>TRBD1|TRBV28|TRBJ1-1
CASSSPGQGNTEAFF
>-|TRBV6-2/TRBV6-3|TRBJ2-7
CASSFDQWATGQYF
>TRBD1|TRBV7-4|TRBJ2-7
CASSPRTGYYEQYF
>-|TRBV7-9|TRBJ2-3
CASSLSARDTQYF
>TRBD1|TRBV29-1|TRBJ1-2
CSARTGGSYGYTF
>-|TRBV2|TRBJ1-4
CASRSDRTNEKLFF
>-|TRBV4-3|TRBJ2-3
CASSQASGGADTQYF
>-|TRBV27|TRBJ1-4
CASRSGGWEKLFF
>TRBD2|TRBV7-2|TRBJ2-7
CASSPTSGSSYEQYF
>-|TRBV10-2|TRBJ1-1
CASCVKGNTEAFF
>-|TRBV14|TRBJ2-7
CASSQYRLHEQYF
>-|TRBV11-2|TRBJ2-3
CASSLGLISGLDTQYF
>-|TRBV2|TRBJ2-4
CASKIAKNIQYF
>-|TRBV5-1|TRBJ2-5
CASSLGGLGQGETQYF
>-|TRBV28|TRBJ1-6
CASSLLDSPLHF
>-|TRBV9|TRBJ1-1
CASSVEWANTEAFF
>-|TRBV12-3/TRBV12-4|TRBJ1-3
CASSAKVHTIYF
>-|TRBV6-1|TRBJ2-5
CASSEFQETQYF